The rows below give T cell receptor beta chains drawn from one sample of a study of blood T cell repertoires in COVID-19. Generated by immunoSEQ multiplex PCR, the TCRdb table keeps only in-frame clones and is missing some. The repertoire consists of over 110,000 clones, with 84% occurring once and the leading ten covering 3% to 4%. The sample consisted of PBMCs or T cells enriched from blood (not recorded which). These receptors were collected from a man aged 50 to 59 in a cohort exposed to, infected with or recovered from COVID-19 (not recorded which). Both conserved end residues are part of each CDR3. The D gene is left open where the match is weak. Not all rows give a size; the values are once, few, many and, for expanded clones, a class.

TRBV30	-	-	TRBJ2-2	CAWSPRGELFF	TGTGCCTGGAGTCCCCGCGGGGAGCTGTTTTTT
TRBV5-8	-	-	TRBJ2-1	CASSLWQGYDSLYNEQFF	TGTGCCAGCAGCTTGTGGCAGGGGTACGATTCCCTCTACAATGAGCAGTTCTTC
TRBV7-9	-	-	TRBJ2-7	CASSLVHGGGYEQYF	TGTGCCAGCAGCTTAGTACACGGCGGAGGCTACGAGCAGTACTTC
TRBV13	TRBD2	-	TRBJ2-5	CASSLDSGRGETQYF	TGTGCCAGCAGCTTAGACAGCGGGAGGGGCGAGACCCAGTACTTC
TRBV11-2	TRBD1	-	TRBJ1-6	CASSPGQGRNSPLHF	TGTGCCAGCAGCCCCGGACAGGGTCGTAATTCACCCCTCCACTTT
TRBV19	TRBD1	-	TRBJ1-1	CASSRSGQGNTEAFF	TGTGCCAGTAGCCGATCGGGACAGGGGAACACTGAAGCTTTCTTT
TRBV6-1	TRBD1	-	TRBJ1-6	CASSEFKQGARNSPLHF	TGTGCCAGCAGTGAATTCAAGCAGGGGGCGCGTAATTCACCCCTCCACTTT
TRBV19	TRBD1	-	TRBJ1-2	CASSAQGVDYGYTF	TGTGCCAGTAGTGCCCAGGGGGTGGACTATGGCTACACCTTC
TRBV7-2	TRBD1	-	TRBJ2-7	CASSIAGTGLYEQYF	TGTGCCAGCAGCATAGCCGGGACAGGACTCTACGAGCAGTACTTC
TRBV7-9	-	once	TRBJ1-3	CATGLDRNTIYF	TGTGCCACGGGACTGGACCGGAACACCATATATTTT
TRBV7-3	-	-	TRBJ2-1	CASSSTGVEFF	TGTGCCAGCAGCTCGACAGGTGTTGAGTTCTTC
TRBV29-1	-	-	TRBJ2-7	CSVEGEGRSEQYF	TGCAGCGTTGAAGGAGAAGGTCGGAGCGAGCAGTACTTC
TRBV4-1	TRBD1	few	TRBJ1-1	CASSRSGTGTEAFF	TGCGCCAGCAGCCGATCCGGGACAGGGACTGAAGCTTTCTTT
TRBV9	-	few	TRBJ1-2	CASSVETDNYGYTF	TGTGCCAGCAGCGTAGAAACTGATAACTATGGCTACACCTTC
TRBV7-9	-	-	TRBJ1-4	CASSLPPDIPNEKLFF	TGTGCCAGCAGCTTACCACCAGATATTCCTAATGAAAAACTGTTTTTT
TRBV28	-	-	TRBJ1-3	CASSLRNTIYF	TGTGCCAGCAGTTTACGGAACACCATATATTTT
TRBV6-2/TRBV6-3	TRBD1	-	TRBJ1-4	CASSALPGTGAPATNEKLFF	TGTGCCAGCAGCGCCCTCCCGGGGACAGGGGCGCCTGCAACTAATGAAAAACTGTTTTTT
TRBV12-3/TRBV12-4	-	-	TRBJ2-7	CASTRDTDWAQYF	TGTGCCAGCACCCGGGACACCGACTGGGCGCAGTACTTC
TRBV12-3/TRBV12-4	-	-	TRBJ2-1	CASILGAYNEQFF	TGTGCCAGCATTCTCGGAGCCTACAATGAGCAGTTCTTC
TRBV30	-	few	TRBJ2-7	CACLSSYEQYF	TGTGCCTGCCTAAGCTCCTACGAGCAGTACTTC
TRBV5-1	-	-	TRBJ1-1	CASRAPGLENTEAFF	TGCGCCAGCAGGGCTCCCGGACTGGAGAACACTGAAGCTTTCTTT
TRBV7-3	-	-	TRBJ2-5	CASSGGGGGETQYF	TGTGCCAGCAGCGGCGGTGGTGGAGGAGAGACCCAGTACTTC
TRBV30	-	-	TRBJ1-5	CAWSGAGGRNNQPQHF	TGTGCCTGGAGTGGGGCCGGGGGTCGAAACAATCAGCCCCAGCATTTT
TRBV28	-	-	TRBJ2-7	CASSLWGSGEQYF	TGTGCCAGCAGTTTATGGGGTAGCGGCGAGCAGTACTTC
TRBV5-1	TRBD1	-	TRBJ1-2	CASSPSPTGGGYGYTF	TGCGCCAGCAGCCCTAGCCCGACAGGGGGCGGTTATGGCTACACCTTC
TRBV5-1	TRBD2	-	TRBJ2-2	CASSLDPSGGNTGELFF	TGCGCCAGCAGCTTGGATCCTAGCGGGGGAAACACCGGGGAGCTGTTTTTT
TRBV12-5	TRBD1	-	TRBJ2-7	CASGRDSLNEQYF	TGTGCTAGTGGTCGGGACAGTCTGAACGAGCAGTACTTC
TRBV5-1	-	-	TRBJ1-2	CASSLDSGGPGYTF	TGCGCCAGCAGCTTGGATTCTGGGGGCCCTGGCTACACCTTC
TRBV18	TRBD2	-	TRBJ2-3	CASSPGTSSADTQYF	TGTGCCAGCTCACCAGGGACTAGCTCGGCAGATACGCAGTATTTT
TRBV19	-	-	TRBJ2-6	CASSIQQAVSGANVLTF	TGTGCCAGTAGTATCCAACAGGCAGTCTCTGGGGCCAACGTCCTGACTTTC
TRBV7-9	TRBD1	-	TRBJ2-2	CASSPWDRQNTGELFF	TGTGCCAGCAGCCCTTGGGACAGGCAGAACACCGGGGAGCTGTTTTTT
TRBV21-1	-	-	TRBJ2-7	CASSKGGDDEQYF	TGTGCCAGCAGCAAAGGGGGGGATGACGAGCAGTACTTC
TRBV6-5	-	-	TRBJ1-4	CASSYGGGGEKLFF	TGTGCCAGCAGTTACGGGGGGGGAGGAGAAAAACTGTTTTTT
TRBV9	TRBD1	-	TRBJ2-7	CASSVTGAYEQYF	TGTGCCAGCAGCGTGACAGGGGCCTACGAGCAGTACTTC
TRBV27	-	-	TRBJ2-3	CASSLAGWDTQYF	TGTGCCAGCAGTTTGGCAGGCTGGGATACGCAGTATTTT
TRBV5-1	TRBD2	-	TRBJ2-5	CASSPGERGGETQYF	TGCGCCAGCAGCCCCGGGGAGCGGGGAGGAGAGACCCAGTACTTC
TRBV27	-	-	TRBJ2-7	CASSLSYSQGEQYF	TGTGCCAGCAGTTTATCCTACAGCCAAGGCGAGCAGTACTTC
TRBV6-2/TRBV6-3	TRBD2	few	TRBJ2-1	CASSRRLAVQVEQFF	TGTGCCAGCAGTCGTCGACTAGCGGTGCAAGTTGAGCAGTTCTTC
TRBV6-5	-	-	TRBJ2-4	CATAQTTEAKNIQYF	TGTGCCACCGCCCAGACGACAGAAGCCAAAAACATTCAGTACTTC
TRBV4-1	-	-	TRBJ2-7	CASSQANIPSEQYF	TGCGCCAGCAGCCAAGCGAACATCCCTTCCGAGCAGTACTTC
TRBV19	-	-	TRBJ1-1	CASRWGVGAFF	TGTGCCAGTAGGTGGGGGGTCGGAGCTTTCTTT
TRBV6-5	TRBD1	-	TRBJ2-7	CASSSVRQGGTYEQYF	TGTGCCAGCAGTTCCGTTCGACAGGGGGGGACCTACGAGCAGTACTTC
TRBV11-3	-	-	TRBJ1-6	CASSLGGLSPLHF	TGTGCCAGCAGCTTAGGGGGGCTTTCACCCCTCCACTTT
TRBV7-2	TRBD1	once	TRBJ1-6	CASSETGFASPLHF	TGTGCCAGCAGCGAGACAGGGTTCGCTTCACCCCTCCACTTT
TRBV5-5	TRBD1	-	TRBJ2-7	CASSHGQGATAYEQYF	TGTGCCAGCAGCCATGGACAGGGGGCCACAGCCTACGAGCAGTACTTC
TRBV9	TRBD2	-	TRBJ2-1	CASSVGTSGGNEQFF	TGTGCCAGCAGCGTTGGGACTAGCGGGGGCAATGAGCAGTTCTTC
TRBV27	-	-	TRBJ2-4	CASSLSGGLAKNIQYF	TGTGCCAGCAGTCTGTCGGGGGGCCTAGCCAAAAACATTCAGTACTTC
TRBV5-6	-	-	TRBJ2-2	CASSRYAGGNTGELFF	TGTGCCAGCAGCCGTTATGCGGGTGGGAACACCGGGGAGCTGTTTTTT
TRBV7-9	-	once	TRBJ1-1	CASSLASGSNTEAFF	TGTGCCAGCAGCTTAGCGTCGGGATCGAACACTGAAGCTTTCTTT
TRBV27	-	-	TRBJ1-3	CASSLGRGSGNTIYF	TGTGCCAGCAGTTTGGGGAGGGGCTCTGGAAACACCATATATTTT
TRBV6-5	TRBD2	-	TRBJ2-7	CASSFGGGNSYEQYF	TGTGCCAGCAGTTTTGGCGGGGGGAACTCCTACGAGCAGTACTTC
TRBV11-2	-	-	TRBJ2-7	CASSLYYEQYF	TGTGCCAGCAGCTTATACTACGAGCAGTACTTC
TRBV5-4	TRBD1	-	TRBJ1-4	CASSLWAGGGEKLFF	TGTGCCAGCAGCTTGTGGGCAGGGGGCGGTGAAAAACTGTTTTTT
TRBV4-2	TRBD2	-	TRBJ2-7	CASSPGTTVYEQYF	TGTGCCAGCAGCCCCGGGACTACCGTCTACGAGCAGTACTTC
TRBV25-1	TRBD2	-	TRBJ2-7	CASSKREGRVEQYF	TGTGCCAGCAGTAAGCGGGAGGGCCGGGTCGAGCAGTACTTC
TRBV24-1	TRBD1	-	TRBJ1-4	CATSDLDRDDKTNEKLFF	TGTGCCACCAGTGACCTTGACAGGGACGATAAAACTAATGAAAAACTGTTTTTT
TRBV18	TRBD1	-	TRBJ2-7	CASSPPGQSYEQYF	TGTGCCAGCTCACCACCGGGACAGAGCTACGAGCAGTACTTC
TRBV19	TRBD2	-	TRBJ2-7	CASSTPGGRNEQYF	TGTGCCTCCTCCACGCCGGGGGGGAGGAACGAGCAGTACTTC
TRBV3-1/TRBV3-2	-	-	TRBJ1-4	CASSQRTGLSEKLFF	TGTGCCAGCAGCCAGAGAACAGGGTTAAGCGAAAAACTGTTTTTT